Presented here are 14 T cell receptor beta chains from one specimen sequenced in a study of OX40 agonist ivuxolimab in advanced cancers. Repertoires were generated with immunoSEQ multiplex PCR, while TCRdb's copy carries only in-frame clones and drops some. Of over 70,000 clones in the sample, 75% to 90% are singletons; the top ten hold 6.5% to 9%. The sample consisted of CD4+ or CD8+ T cells sorted from blood, taken in a trial of the OX40 agonist ivuxolimab. These receptors were collected from an adult with an advanced solid tumor such as melanoma, head and neck, liver or kidney cancer.

V gene TRBV6-4 combines with J gene TRBJ2-2, with 8 bases fitting TRBD2. The germline V gene has CDR1 MRHNA and CDR2 SNTAGT. This CDR3 is built from 15 residues. The trim removed 5 bases at V and 0 bases at J, leaving 2 bases unmatched. CDR3 nucleotide sequence: TGTGCCAGCAGTCATAGCGGGGCGAACACCGGGGAGCTGTTTTTT. Translated, it gives CASSHSGANTGELFF.

The V gene is TRBV7-2, the J gene TRBJ1-1, with D maybe TRBD1 (6 bases). Trimming removed 4 bases from V and 11 bases from J, with 14 bases in between. CDR3 length equals 12 residues. CDR1 SGHTA and CDR2 FQGNSA come from the germline V gene. Here the CDR3 reads CASSSVGGAAFF. The CDR3 DNA reads as TGTGCCAGCAGCTCGGTTGGGGGGGCGGCTTTCTTT.

V gene TRBV6-5 combines with J gene TRBJ2-3; 12 bases fit TRBD2. The CDR3 consists of 16 residues. V shed 2 bases and J 3 bases; nucleotides not matched to a gene: 3. Germline values: CDR1 MNHEY, CDR2 SVGAGI. The CDR3 loop is CASSYTTSGRTDTQYF. The DNA for the CDR3 is TGTGCCAGCAGTTACACGACTAGCGGGAGAACAGATACGCAGTATTTT.

This sequence joins TRBV28 and TRBJ1-6; D uncertain. The CDR3 runs to 13 residues. Trimming removed 6 bases from V and 4 bases from J, with 7 bases in between. Per the germline V gene, CDR1 is MDHEN and CDR2 is SYDVKM. The DNA for the CDR3 is TGTGCCAGCAGAGAGTATTATAATTCACCCCTCCACTTT. Translated: CASREYYNSPLHF. The full variable domain, completed using reference TRBV28 and TRBJ1-6, is DVKVTQSSRYLVKRTGEKVFLECVQDMDHENMFWYRQDPGLGLRLIYFSYDVKMKEKGDIPEGYSVSREKKERFSLILESASTNQTSMYLCASREYYNSPLHFGNGTRLTVT.

The J gene is TRBJ2-5, the V gene TRBV7-6; maybe TRBD1 (5 bases). CDR3 length: 17 residues. V shed 5 bases and J shed 4 bases, with 23 bases lying between them. Germline V gene lookup returns CDR1 SGHVS and CDR2 FNYEAQ. CDR3 DNA sequence: TGTGCCAGCAGCCAACTCCCGACAGCCGGAAGTTCAGAGACCCAGTACTTC. Translation gives CASSQLPTAGSSETQYF.

V and J are TRBV6-4 and TRBJ2-1; D gene ambiguous. CDR1 is MRHNA and CDR2 is SNTAGT in the germline V gene. V shed 6 bases and J shed 9 bases, with 18 bases lying between them. The CDR3 consists of 14 residues. This CDR3 is CASRPGEGLGEQFF. The CDR3 nucleotides read TGTGCCAGCAGGCCTGGGGAAGGTCTCGGTGAGCAGTTCTTC.

The chain recombines TRBV6-6 with TRBJ2-5; D gene unclear. The germline V gene encodes CDR1 MNHNY and CDR2 SVGAGI (reference sequence). V was clipped by 0 bases and J by 4 bases, with 3 bases between them. The CDR3 is 12 residues long. CDR3 sequence: CASSYSTETQYF. Written as DNA, the CDR3 is TGTGCCAGCAGTTACTCGACAGAGACCCAGTACTTC.

The rearrangement joins TRBV5-1 to TRBJ2-5; D is unclear. The CDR3 covers 15 residues. CDR1 is SGHRS and CDR2 is YFSETQ in the germline V gene. V lost 4 bases and J 5 bases, leaving 18 bases between the germline ends. The CDR3 loop is CASSLGDPNGETQYF. The DNA of the CDR3 is TGCGCCAGCAGCCTCGGAGACCCGAATGGGGAGACCCAGTACTTC.

V and J are TRBV6-6 and TRBJ2-2; D is ambiguous. The CDR3 sequence is 13 residues long. V gave up 2 bases and J gave up 7 bases, with 8 bases separating them. CDR1 and CDR2 from the germline V gene are MNHNY and SVGAGI (reference sequence). The CDR3 reads CASSYLGGGELFF. DNA of the CDR3: TGTGCCAGCAGTTACCTTGGTGGCGGGGAGCTGTTTTTT.

The chain employs TRBV11-2 and TRBJ2-4; possibly TRBD1 for D (6 bases). CDR3 length: 16 amino acids. The V gene's germline CDR1 is SGHAT and CDR2 FQNNGV. V lost 4 bases to trimming and J lost 2 bases, with 15 bases between them. The CDR3 nucleotides are TGTGCCAGCAGCTGGAACAGGGTCGGGACCAAAAACATTCAGTACTTC. Translated: CASSWNRVGTKNIQYF.

The V gene is TRBV7-8, the J gene TRBJ2-7; 7 bases agree with TRBD1. The CDR3 totals 14 residues. Germline CDR1 SGHVS, CDR2 FQNEAQ. The J segment lost 3 bases and the V segment lost 5 bases, leaving 7 bases of the junction unmatched. The CDR3 loop reads CASSDPGQHYEQYF. CDR3 sequence (DNA): TGTGCCAGCAGCGACCCGGGACAGCACTACGAGCAGTACTTC. The full variable domain, with the rest looked up from reference TRBV7-8 and TRBJ2-7, is GAGVSQSPRYKVAKRGQDVALRCDPISGHVSLFWYQQALGQGPEFLTYFQNEAQLDKSGLPSDRFFAERPEGSVSTLKIQRTQQEDSAVYLCASSDPGQHYEQYFGPGTRLTVT.

The chain is built from TRBV7-8 and TRBJ2-6, with 14 positions matching TRBD2. Trimming removed 5 bases from V and 0 bases from J; junction bases left unmatched: 6. This CDR3 is 19 amino acids long. The V gene's germline CDR1 is SGHVS and CDR2 FQNEAQ. The CDR3 spells CASSRPGLAGVSGANVLTF. CDR3 in DNA: TGTGCCAGCAGCCGGCCGGGACTAGCGGGAGTCTCTGGGGCCAACGTCCTGACTTTC.

This clone was recorded only once. The chain is built from TRBV6-1 and TRBJ2-7; either TRBD1 or TRBD2 may fit D (7 bases each). CDR3 length: 13 amino acids. The germline V and J ends were trimmed by 9 bases and 2 bases, with 14 bases remaining between them. From germline, CDR1 is MNHNS and CDR2 SASEGT. CDR3 bases: TGTGCCAGTAGGGAGGGGGCGGCCTACGAGCAGTACTTC. The encoded protein is CASREGAAYEQYF.

The J gene is TRBJ2-7, the V gene TRBV27, with 10 nucleotides matching TRBD1. This CDR3 is 16 amino acids long. Germline loops: CDR1 MNHEY, CDR2 SMNVEV (reference sequence). Losses at the gene ends were 4 bases for V and 5 bases for J; bases not matched to a gene: 11. CDR3 in DNA: TGTGCCAGCAGTTCCGATTTGGGACAGGGGTCCAACGAGCAGTACTTC. It specifies CASSSDLGQGSNEQYF.